These 4 T cell receptor beta chains were sequenced from one sample in a study of blood T cell repertoires in COVID-19 (dated by TCRdb to 2019 to 2021). Libraries were made using the immunoSEQ multiplex PCR assay. TCRdb carries this immuneACCESS record with in-frame sequences only. Its versions omit some clonotypes, under half of them owing to an unresolved V gene in the studies checked, with the rest unexplained. This sample comprises some 73,000 clones, around nine tenths of them detected only once. The ten largest clones represent about 6% of the sample. The sequencing input was peripheral blood. These receptors all come from an older man with COVID-19, enrolled during active disease.

This clone has a handful of counts. The chain joins TRBV9 to TRBJ1-6; D is possibly TRBD1 (5 bases). Trimming cost V 0 bases and J 5 bases, with 6 bases left between them. The CDR3 length is 14 residues. Germline loops: CDR1 SGDLS, CDR2 YYNGEE. The CDR3 spells CASSVGQNNSPLHF. In DNA, the CDR3 is TGTGCCAGCAGCGTAGGACAGAATAATTCACCCCTCCACTTT.

This clone was seen a few times. The chain has TRBV4-2 and TRBJ1-6; no firm D call. The V and J ends lost 0 bases and 6 bases respectively, with 12 bases between them. The CDR3 covers 16 residues. The germline V gene has CDR1 LGHNA and CDR2 YNFKEQ. CDR3 sequence (DNA): TGTGCCAGCAGCCAAGATCAACAGTATTCTAATTCACCCCTCCACTTT. This gives the protein CASSQDQQYSNSPLHF.

The V and J genes are TRBV28 and TRBJ1-2; tentative D call: TRBD1 (6 bases). V lost 8 bases to trimming and J lost 2 bases, with 12 bases between them. Looked up from germline, CDR1 is MDHEN and CDR2 is SYDVKM. There are 13 residues in the CDR3. CDR3 in DNA: TGTGCCAGCGTGGAGGACAGAAACTATGGCTACACCTTC. This gives the protein CASVEDRNYGYTF.

This clone was counted a single time. The chain carries TRBV5-1 and TRBJ2-3; 12 bases are a match to TRBD2. V shed 4 bases and J 2 bases; nucleotides not matched to a gene: 5. The CDR3 runs 16 residues. Looked up from germline, CDR1 is SGHRS and CDR2 is YFSETQ. DNA for the CDR3: TGCGCCAGCAGCGCTAGCGGGGGGGCCGTCACAGATACGCAGTATTTT. Amino acids: CASSASGGAVTDTQYF.